The rows below give T cell receptor beta chains drawn from one sample of a study of shared clonotypes between healthy human individuals. Assay: immunoSEQ multiplex PCR; the TCRdb copy retains only in-frame clones and omits some. The sample has a few hundred thousand clones; around 86% are singletons. Specimen: memory CD8+ T cells sorted from blood. Receptor source: a man aged 18 to 29 in good health. CDR3s include the opening cysteine and the closing phenylalanine or tryptophan. Each record gives: V gene, clone size, D gene, CDR3 length, J gene, CDR3 DNA, CDR3 protein. A D gene is named only where the DNA matches it firmly. Size tells how often a clone was seen (once, few, many) or the class of an expanded clone, and some rows leave it out.

>TRBV2|.|.|15|TRBJ2-1
TGTGCCAGCAGTGACGGGAGAAATTCGGGCTATGAGCAGTTCTTC
CASSDGRNSGYEQFF
>TRBV9|.|.|14|TRBJ2-7
TGTGCCAGCAGCGTAGTGCCGGGGGCCTACGAGCAGTACTTC
CASSVVPGAYEQYF
>TRBV7-2|.|.|13|TRBJ1-2
TGTGCCAGCCGAATCGCAGGGTACTATGGCTACACCTTC
CASRIAGYYGYTF
>TRBV30|once|.|12|TRBJ2-7
TGTGCCTGGGACAGCGCCAATTGGGAGCAGTACTTC
CAWDSANWEQYF
>TRBV6-1|.|.|16|TRBJ1-6
TGTGCCAGCAGTGATAGACTGTCGTCCTATAATTCACCCCTCCACTTT
CASSDRLSSYNSPLHF
>TRBV6-1|.|TRBD1|16|TRBJ2-5
TGTGCCAGCAGTGAGGACTGGAGCAGGGGGAAAGAGACCCAGTACTTC
CASSEDWSRGKETQYF
>TRBV7-3|few|.|14|TRBJ2-3
TGTGCCAGCAGCTTAAGCATCCGCACAGATACGCAGTATTTT
CASSLSIRTDTQYF
>TRBV4-3|.|.|17|TRBJ2-1
TGCGCCAGCAGCCAAGATTTGATTGGCAGGGCATACAATGAGCAGTTCTTC
CASSQDLIGRAYNEQFF
>TRBV2|few|.|16|TRBJ1-2
TGTGCCAGCCCTAGGGGGGCCTCCCCGGGACTCTATGGCTACACCTTC
CASPRGASPGLYGYTF
>TRBV27|once|.|15|TRBJ2-2
TGTGCCAGCAGTTTATCGGGACCAACCCCCGGGGAGCTGTTTTTT
CASSLSGPTPGELFF
>TRBV4-3|.|TRBD1|14|TRBJ1-1
TGCGCCAGCAGCCGCGGGACAGGGGATCCTGAAGCTTTCTTT
CASSRGTGDPEAFF
>TRBV4-1|once|.|13|TRBJ1-2
TGCGCCAGCAGCCAAGAGAACAGGGAAGGCTACACCTTC
CASSQENREGYTF
>TRBV11-2|.|TRBD2|17|TRBJ2-7
TGTGCCAGCAGCCGGCGGACGGACAGCGGGAGTTTCTACGAGCAGTACTTC
CASSRRTDSGSFYEQYF
>TRBV30|.|.|14|TRBJ1-1
TGTGCCTGGAGGGATAGACCAGGGAACACTGAAGCTTTCTTT
CAWRDRPGNTEAFF
>TRBV28|.|TRBD2|17|TRBJ2-1
TGTGCCAGCAGTCGACCCCTTGGGGTAGCGGGGGCCCAATTCCAGTTCTTC
CASSRPLGVAGAQFQFF